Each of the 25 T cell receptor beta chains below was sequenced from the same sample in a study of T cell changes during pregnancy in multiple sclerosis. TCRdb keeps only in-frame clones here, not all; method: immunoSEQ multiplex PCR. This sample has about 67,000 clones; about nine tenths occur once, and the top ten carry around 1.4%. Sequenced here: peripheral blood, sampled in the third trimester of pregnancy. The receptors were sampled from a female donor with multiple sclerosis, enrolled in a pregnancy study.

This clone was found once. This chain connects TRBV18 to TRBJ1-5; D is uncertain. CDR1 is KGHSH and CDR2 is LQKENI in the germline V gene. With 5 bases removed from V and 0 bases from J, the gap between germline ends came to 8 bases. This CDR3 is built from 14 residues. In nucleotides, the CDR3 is TGTGCCAGCTCAACCGAGGCTAGCAATCAGCCCCAGCATTTT. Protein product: CASSTEASNQPQHF.

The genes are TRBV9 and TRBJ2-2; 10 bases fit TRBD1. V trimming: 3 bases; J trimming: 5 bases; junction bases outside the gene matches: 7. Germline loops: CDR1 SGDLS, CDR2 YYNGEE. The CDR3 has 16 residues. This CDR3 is CASSDSTGGATGELFF. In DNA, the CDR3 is TGTGCCAGCAGCGACTCGACAGGGGGCGCAACCGGGGAGCTGTTTTTT.

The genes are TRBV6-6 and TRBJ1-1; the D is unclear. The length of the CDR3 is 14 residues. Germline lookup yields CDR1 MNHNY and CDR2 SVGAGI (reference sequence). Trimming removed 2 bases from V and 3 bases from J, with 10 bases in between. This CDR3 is CASSYQAEDTEAFF. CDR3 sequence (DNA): TGTGCCAGCAGTTACCAGGCGGAGGACACTGAAGCTTTCTTT.

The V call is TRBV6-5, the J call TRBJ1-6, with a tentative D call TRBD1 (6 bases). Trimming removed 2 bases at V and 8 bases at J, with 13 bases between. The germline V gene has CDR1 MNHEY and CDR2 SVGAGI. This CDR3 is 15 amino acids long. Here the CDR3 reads CASSYRGAGDSPLHF. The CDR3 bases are TGTGCCAGCAGTTACCGGGGGGCAGGAGATTCACCCCTCCACTTT.

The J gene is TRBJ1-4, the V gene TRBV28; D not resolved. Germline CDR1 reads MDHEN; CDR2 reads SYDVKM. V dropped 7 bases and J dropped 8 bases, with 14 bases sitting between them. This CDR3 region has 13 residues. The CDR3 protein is CASTTRVGEKLFF. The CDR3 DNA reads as TGTGCCAGCACCACCCGGGTTGGGGAAAAACTGTTTTTT.

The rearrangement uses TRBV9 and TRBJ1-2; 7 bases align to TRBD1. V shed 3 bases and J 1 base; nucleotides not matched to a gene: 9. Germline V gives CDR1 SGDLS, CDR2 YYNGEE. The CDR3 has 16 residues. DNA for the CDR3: TGTGCCAGCAGCGAAAGCCACAGACAGGGTAACTATGGCTACACCTTC. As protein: CASSESHRQGNYGYTF.

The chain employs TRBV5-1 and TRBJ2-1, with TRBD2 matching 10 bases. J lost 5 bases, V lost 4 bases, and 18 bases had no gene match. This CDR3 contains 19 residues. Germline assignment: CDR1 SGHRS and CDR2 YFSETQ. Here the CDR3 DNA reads TGCGCCAGCAGCGGATTGGGGTTAGCGGGAGGAGTTACCCACAATGAGCAGTTCTTC. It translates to CASSGLGLAGGVTHNEQFF.

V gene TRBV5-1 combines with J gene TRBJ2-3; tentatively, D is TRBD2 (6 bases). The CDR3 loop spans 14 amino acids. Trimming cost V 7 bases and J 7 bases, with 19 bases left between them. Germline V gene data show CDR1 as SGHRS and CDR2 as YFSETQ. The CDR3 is CASRLVIEPYTQYF. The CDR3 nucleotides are TGCGCCAGCCGACTAGTGATCGAGCCCTATACGCAGTATTTT.

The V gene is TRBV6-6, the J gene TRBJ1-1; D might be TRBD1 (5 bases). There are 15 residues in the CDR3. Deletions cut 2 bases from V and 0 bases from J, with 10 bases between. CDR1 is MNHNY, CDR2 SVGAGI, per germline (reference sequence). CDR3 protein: CASSYEAGMNTEAFF. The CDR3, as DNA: TGTGCCAGCAGTTACGAGGCAGGGATGAACACTGAAGCTTTCTTT.

CDR3 amino acids: CASTDRANTEAFF. In DNA form, the CDR3 reads TGTGCCAGCACCGACAGGGCAAACACTGAAGCTTTCTTT. The chain links TRBV7-2 to TRBJ1-1; 7 bases are a match to TRBD1. V trimming: 7 bases; J trimming: 2 bases; junction bases outside the gene matches: 4. The length of the CDR3 is 13 residues. The germline V gene has CDR1 SGHTA and CDR2 FQGNSA.

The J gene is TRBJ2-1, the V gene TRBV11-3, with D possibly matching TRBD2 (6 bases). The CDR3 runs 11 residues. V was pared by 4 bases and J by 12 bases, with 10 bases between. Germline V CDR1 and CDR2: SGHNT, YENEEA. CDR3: CASSSQGGQFF. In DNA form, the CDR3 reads TGTGCCAGCAGCTCCCAGGGAGGGCAGTTCTTC.

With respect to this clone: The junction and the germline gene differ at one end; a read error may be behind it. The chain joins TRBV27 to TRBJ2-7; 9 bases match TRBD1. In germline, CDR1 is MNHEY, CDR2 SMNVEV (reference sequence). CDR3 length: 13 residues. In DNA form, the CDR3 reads TGTGCCAGCAGTTTATCGGGACAGGGCCGGAGGCACTTC. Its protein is CASSLSGQGRRHF.

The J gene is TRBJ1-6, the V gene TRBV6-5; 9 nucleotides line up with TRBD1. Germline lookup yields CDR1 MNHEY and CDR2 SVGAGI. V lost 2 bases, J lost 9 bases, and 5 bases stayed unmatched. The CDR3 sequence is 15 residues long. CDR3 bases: TGTGCCAGCAGTTACCGTTTGGACAGGGGTTCACCCCTCCACTTT. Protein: CASSYRLDRGSPLHF.

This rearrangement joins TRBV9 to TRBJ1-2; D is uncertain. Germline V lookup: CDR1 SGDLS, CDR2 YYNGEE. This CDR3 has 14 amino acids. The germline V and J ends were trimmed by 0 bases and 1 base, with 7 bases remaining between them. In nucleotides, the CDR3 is TGTGCCAGCAGCGTAGGGCCTTTTAACTATGGCTACACCTTC. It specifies CASSVGPFNYGYTF.

The chain's CDR3 is CASSPAVFRGPGNEQYF. As DNA, the CDR3 is TGTGCCAGCTCTCCTGCCGTGTTCAGGGGTCCCGGAAACGAGCAGTACTTC. This rearrangement joins TRBV18 to TRBJ2-7; TRBD1 might be the D (6 bases). CDR3 length: 17 residues. CDR1 and CDR2 (germline): KGHSH, LQKENI. Between the trimmed V and J ends, which lost 6 bases and 5 bases, there was a span of 26 bases.

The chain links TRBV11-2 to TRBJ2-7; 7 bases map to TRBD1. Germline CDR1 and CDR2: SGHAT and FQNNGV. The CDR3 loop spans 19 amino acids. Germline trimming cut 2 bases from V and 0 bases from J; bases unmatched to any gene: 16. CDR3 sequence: CASSLRSGSPGQSSYEQYF. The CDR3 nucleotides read TGTGCCAGCAGCTTAAGGTCTGGGTCCCCGGGACAGAGCTCCTACGAGCAGTACTTC.

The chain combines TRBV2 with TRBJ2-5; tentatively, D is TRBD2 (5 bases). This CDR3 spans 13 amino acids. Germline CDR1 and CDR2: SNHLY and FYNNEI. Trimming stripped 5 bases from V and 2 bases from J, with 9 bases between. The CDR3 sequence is CASSRLSQETQYF. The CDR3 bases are TGTGCCAGCAGTAGACTATCACAAGAGACCCAGTACTTC.

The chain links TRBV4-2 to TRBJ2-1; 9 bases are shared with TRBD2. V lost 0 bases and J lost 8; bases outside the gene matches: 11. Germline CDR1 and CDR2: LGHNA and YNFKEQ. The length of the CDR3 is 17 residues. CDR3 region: CASSQDLASGAGDEQFF. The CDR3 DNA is TGTGCCAGCAGCCAAGATCTGGCTAGCGGGGCGGGGGATGAGCAGTTCTTC.

For the CDR3, the DNA is TGCGCCAGCAGCTCCCGGACTAGCGGGATTATTGAGCAGTTCTTC. It yields the protein CASSSRTSGIIEQFF. The chain employs TRBV5-1 and TRBJ2-1, with TRBD2 identical over 12 bases. Germline loops: CDR1 SGHRS, CDR2 YFSETQ. V shed 3 bases and J 9 bases; nucleotides not matched to a gene: 7. The CDR3 runs to 15 residues. Using reference TRBV5-1 and TRBJ2-1 for the parts outside the CDR3, the full variable domain is KAGVTQTPRYLIKTRGQQVTLSCSPISGHRSVSWYQQTPGQGLQFLFEYFSETQRNKGNFPGRFSGRQFSNSRSEMNVSTLELGDSALYLCASSSRTSGIIEQFFGPGTRLTVL.

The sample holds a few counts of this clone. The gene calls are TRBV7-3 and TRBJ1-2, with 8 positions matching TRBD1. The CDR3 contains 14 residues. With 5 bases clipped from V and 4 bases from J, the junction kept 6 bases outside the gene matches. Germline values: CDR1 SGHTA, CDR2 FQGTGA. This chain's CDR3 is CASSPTGGTYGYTF. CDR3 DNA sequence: TGTGCCAGCAGCCCCACAGGGGGGACCTATGGCTACACCTTC.

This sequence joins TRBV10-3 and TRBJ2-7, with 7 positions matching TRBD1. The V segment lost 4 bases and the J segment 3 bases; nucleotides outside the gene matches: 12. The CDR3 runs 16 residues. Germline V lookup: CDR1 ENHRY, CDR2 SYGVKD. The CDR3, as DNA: TGTGCCATCAGTGCCCAGACAGGGCTCTCCTTCTACGAGCAGTACTTC. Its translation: CAISAQTGLSFYEQYF.

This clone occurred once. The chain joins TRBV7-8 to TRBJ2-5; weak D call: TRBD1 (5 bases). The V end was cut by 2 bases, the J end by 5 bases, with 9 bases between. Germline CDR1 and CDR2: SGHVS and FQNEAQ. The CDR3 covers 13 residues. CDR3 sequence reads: CASSLSRQETQYF. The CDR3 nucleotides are TGTGCCAGCAGCTTATCCAGACAGGAGACCCAGTACTTC.

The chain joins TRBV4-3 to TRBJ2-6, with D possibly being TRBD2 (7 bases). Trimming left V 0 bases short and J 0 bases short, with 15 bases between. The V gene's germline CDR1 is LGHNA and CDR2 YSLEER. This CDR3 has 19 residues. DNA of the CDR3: TGCGCCAGCAGCCAAGAATTCGGGGGGCGGTTCTCTGGGGCCAACGTCCTGACTTTC. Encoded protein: CASSQEFGGRFSGANVLTF.

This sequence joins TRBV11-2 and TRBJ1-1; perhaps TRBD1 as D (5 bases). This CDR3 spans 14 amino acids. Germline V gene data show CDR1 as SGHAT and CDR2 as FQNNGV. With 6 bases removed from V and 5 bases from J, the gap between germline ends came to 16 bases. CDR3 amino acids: CASRPGYRNTEAFF. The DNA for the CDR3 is TGTGCCAGCAGGCCAGGGTATCGGAATACTGAAGCTTTCTTT.

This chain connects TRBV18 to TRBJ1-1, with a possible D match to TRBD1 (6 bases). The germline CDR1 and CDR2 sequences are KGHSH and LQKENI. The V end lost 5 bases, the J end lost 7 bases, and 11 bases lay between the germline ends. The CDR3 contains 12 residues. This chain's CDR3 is CASSLDSYEAFF. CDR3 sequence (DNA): TGTGCCAGCTCATTGGACAGTTATGAAGCTTTCTTT.